The table lists the clone carrying this TCR beta chain with a few counts. Antigen unknown. The tumor samples were collected prior to definitive surgery or chemotherapy. Looked up from germline, CDR1 is LNHDA and CDR2 is SQIVND (reference sequence). Trimming shortened V by 5 bases and J by 6 bases, and 11 bases separated the two germline ends. The CDR3 is 13 residues long. Assay used: immunoSEQ multiplex PCR; TCRdb lists only in-frame clones, some missing. The table records 15,000 to 20,000 clones, 73% of them present only once. The sample comes from a study of high-grade serous ovarian cancer treatment subgroups. General study points: Clonal relatedness tracked neoantigen level, and by trend copy number and mutation load.

The TCR was taken from a human donor with high-grade serous ovarian cancer. Sequences were obtained from tumor tissue. The chain is built from TRBV19 and TRBJ1-5, with D hard to call. The CDR3 spells CASSRSRIQPQHF. Written as DNA, the CDR3 is TGTGCCAGTAGTCGCTCCAGGATTCAGCCCCAGCATTTT.